This TCR beta chain came from a study of blood T cell repertoires in COVID-19. At the level of the study: Sites across the United States, Italy and Spain contributed samples from acute and convalescent COVID-19. Sources were T cells, B-cell-depleted T cells, or PBMCs; the material itself was cDNA or gDNA.

The ends were cut back, 6 bases at V and 1 base at J, with 12 bases in the middle. CDR3 size: 15 residues. Looked up from germline, CDR1 is MNHNY and CDR2 is SVGAGI (reference sequence). Sequencing used immunoSEQ multiplex PCR; TCRdb keeps in-frame clones, though not all of them. This table has approximately 110,000 clones, 90% appearing once. The chain recombines TRBV6-6 with TRBJ2-2; perhaps TRBD1 as D (6 bases). This TCR came from a human donor in a cohort sampled during active COVID-19. The specimen was peripheral blood. The CDR3 spells CASSPPGQNTGELFF. Here the CDR3 DNA reads TGTGCCAGCAGCCCCCCGGGACAGAACACCGGGGAGCTGTTTTTT.